The present T cell receptor (beta chain) was sequenced within a study of T-cell memory formation after mild COVID-19. TCRdb processed the 5' RACE reads anew with MiXCR; each CDR3 protein has one entry. Among 300,000 to 350,000 distinct CDR3 sequences listed, roughly 13% were seen once. Concerning this clonotype: Its specificity is not known.

General study points: Some clones that responded were present in memory (sampled pre-infection), which suggests cross-reactive memory joined. Clones contracting day 15 to 85 were balanced CD4/CD8; later expanders leaned CD4+. SARS-CoV-2 specificity of second-wave clones peaking day 37 was unconfirmed. The main location of contracting CD4+ clones was CM and EM, and that of contracting CD8+ clones was EMRA.

This CDR3 has 14 residues. V lost 3 bases and J 0 bases, leaving 8 bases between the germline ends. Germline CDR1 is MDHEN and CDR2 is SYDVKM. The TCR originated in a young man who had mild COVID-19 (a few samples of this study predate the infection). Cell type and time point are not known. This chain uses TRBV28 with TRBJ2-5, with D perhaps matching TRBD2 (6 bases). The sequenced material came from PBMCs or a T cell subset sorted from them (not recorded which). CDR3 region: CASSFLANQETQYF. CDR3 coding DNA: TGTGCCAGCAGTTTCCTAGCGAACCAAGAGACCCAGTACTTC.